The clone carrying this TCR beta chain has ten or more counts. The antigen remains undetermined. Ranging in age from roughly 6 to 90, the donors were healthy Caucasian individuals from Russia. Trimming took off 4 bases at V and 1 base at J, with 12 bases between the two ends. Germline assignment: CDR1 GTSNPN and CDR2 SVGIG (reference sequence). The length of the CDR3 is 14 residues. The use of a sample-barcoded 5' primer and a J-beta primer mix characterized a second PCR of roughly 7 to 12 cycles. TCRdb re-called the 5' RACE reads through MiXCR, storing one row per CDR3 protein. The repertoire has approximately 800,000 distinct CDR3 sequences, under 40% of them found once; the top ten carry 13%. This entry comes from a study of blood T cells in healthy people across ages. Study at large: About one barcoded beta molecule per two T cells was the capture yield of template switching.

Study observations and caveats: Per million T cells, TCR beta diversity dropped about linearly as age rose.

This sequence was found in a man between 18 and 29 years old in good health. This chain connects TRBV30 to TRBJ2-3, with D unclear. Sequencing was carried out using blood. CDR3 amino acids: CAWTRTSGTDTQYF. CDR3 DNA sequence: TGTGCCTGGACCCGGACCTCGGGCACAGATACGCAGTATTTT. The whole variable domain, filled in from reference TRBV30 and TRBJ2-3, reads SQTIHQWPATLVQPVGSPLSLECTVEGTSNPNLYWYRQAAGRGLQLLFYSVGIGQISSEVPQNLSASRPQDRQFILSSKKLLLSDSGFYLCAWTRTSGTDTQYFGPGTRLTVL.